This T cell receptor beta chain was identified in a study of monozygotic twins with inflammatory bowel disease. A note on this clonotype: Its antigen remains unidentified.

Findings and limits, study-wide: Ultimately, a single strong signal or clonotype associated with IBD was not supported.

CDR1 and CDR2 from the germline V gene are MNHEY and SVGAGI. This CDR3 comprises 13 residues. Used for each TCR library was approximately 3,800 ng of total RNA. Through template switching, UMIs that included a 6-nucleotide sample barcode were added. Reanalyzing the 5' RACE reads, TCRdb keeps one entry per CDR3 protein, without DNA. In total, the table holds 200,000 to 250,000 distinct CDR3 sequences. J is TRBJ1-1 and V is TRBV6-5. The receptor's source is a human donor with ulcerative colitis or Crohn's disease, or a healthy co-twin of an affected twin (not recorded which). Sequenced: blood. CDR3 protein: CASSNGANTEAFF.